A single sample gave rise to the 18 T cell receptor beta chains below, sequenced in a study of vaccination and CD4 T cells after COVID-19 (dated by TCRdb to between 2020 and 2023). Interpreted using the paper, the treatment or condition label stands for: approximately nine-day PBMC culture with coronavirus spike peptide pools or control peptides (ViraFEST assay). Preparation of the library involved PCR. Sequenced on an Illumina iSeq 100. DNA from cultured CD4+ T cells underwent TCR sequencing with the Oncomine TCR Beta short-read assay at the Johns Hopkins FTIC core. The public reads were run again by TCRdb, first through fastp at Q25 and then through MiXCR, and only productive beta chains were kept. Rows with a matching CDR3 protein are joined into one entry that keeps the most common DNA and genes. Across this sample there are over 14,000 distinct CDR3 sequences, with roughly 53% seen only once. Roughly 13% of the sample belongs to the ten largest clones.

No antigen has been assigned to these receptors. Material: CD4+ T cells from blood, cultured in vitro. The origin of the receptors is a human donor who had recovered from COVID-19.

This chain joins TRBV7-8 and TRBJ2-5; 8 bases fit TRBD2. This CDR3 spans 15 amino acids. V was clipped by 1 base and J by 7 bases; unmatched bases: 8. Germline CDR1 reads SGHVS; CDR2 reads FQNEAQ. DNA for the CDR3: TGTGCCAGCAGCTTAGTCCTAGCGGGCGAAGGGACCCAGTACTTC. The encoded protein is CASSLVLAGEGTQYF.

The CDR3 is CASIPGGGRLDNEQFF. CDR3 nucleotide sequence: TGTGCCAGCATCCCGGGAGGCGGGAGGCTCGACAATGAGCAGTTCTTC. The rearrangement links TRBV28 to TRBJ2-1; TRBD2 matches at 8 bases. This CDR3 has 16 residues. CDR1 MDHEN and CDR2 SYDVKM come from the germline V gene. V was pared by 7 bases and J by 5 bases, with 13 bases of the junction left unmatched.

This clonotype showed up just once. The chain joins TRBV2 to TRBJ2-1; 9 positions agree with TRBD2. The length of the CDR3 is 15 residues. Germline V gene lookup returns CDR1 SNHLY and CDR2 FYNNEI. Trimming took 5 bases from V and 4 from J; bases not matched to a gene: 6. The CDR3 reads CASSSSSGVYNEQFF. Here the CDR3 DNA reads TGTGCCAGCAGTTCTTCTAGCGGGGTGTACAATGAGCAGTTCTTC.

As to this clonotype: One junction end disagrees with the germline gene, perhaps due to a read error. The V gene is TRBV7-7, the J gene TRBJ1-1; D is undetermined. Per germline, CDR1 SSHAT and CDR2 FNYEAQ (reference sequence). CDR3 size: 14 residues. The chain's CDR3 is CASRFGQMGTEAFF. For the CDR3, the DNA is TGCGCCAGCAGATTCGGCCAGATGGGCACTGAAGCTTTCTTT.

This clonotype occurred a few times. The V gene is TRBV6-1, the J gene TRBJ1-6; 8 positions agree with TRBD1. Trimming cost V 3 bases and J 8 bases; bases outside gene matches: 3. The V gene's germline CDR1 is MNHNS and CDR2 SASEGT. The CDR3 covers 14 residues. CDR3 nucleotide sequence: TGTGCCAGCAGTGACACAGGGGGATATTCACCCCTCCACTTT. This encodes CASSDTGGYSPLHF.

The CDR3 loop reads CATSRDLTGELFF. CDR3 DNA sequence: TGTGCCACCAGCAGAGACCTCACCGGGGAGCTGTTTTTT. This chain uses TRBV15 with TRBJ2-2; D not resolved. Deletions cut 0 bases from V and 4 bases from J, with 3 bases between. Germline V lookup: CDR1 LNHNV, CDR2 YYDKDF (reference sequence). The CDR3 length is 13 residues.

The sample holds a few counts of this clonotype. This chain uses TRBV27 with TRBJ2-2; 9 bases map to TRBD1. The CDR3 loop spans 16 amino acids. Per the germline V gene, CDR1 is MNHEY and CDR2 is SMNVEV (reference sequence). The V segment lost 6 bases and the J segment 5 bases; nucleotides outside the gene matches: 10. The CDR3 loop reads CASSPPQGAGTGELFF. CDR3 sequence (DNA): TGTGCCAGCAGCCCTCCACAGGGGGCGGGAACCGGGGAGCTGTTTTTT.

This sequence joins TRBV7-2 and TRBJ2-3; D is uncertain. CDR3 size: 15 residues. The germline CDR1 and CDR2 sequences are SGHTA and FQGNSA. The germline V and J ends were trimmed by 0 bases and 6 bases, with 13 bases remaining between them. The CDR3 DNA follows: TGTGCCAGCAGCTTAGCGCGGCGGCTACTTGATACGCAGTATTTT. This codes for CASSLARRLLDTQYF.

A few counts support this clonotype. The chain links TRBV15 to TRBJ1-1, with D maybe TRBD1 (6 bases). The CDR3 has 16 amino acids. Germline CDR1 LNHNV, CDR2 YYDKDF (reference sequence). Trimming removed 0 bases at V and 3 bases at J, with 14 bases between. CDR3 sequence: CATSRDRRGRDTEAFF. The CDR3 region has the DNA TGTGCCACCAGCAGAGATCGAAGGGGGAGGGACACTGAAGCTTTCTTT.

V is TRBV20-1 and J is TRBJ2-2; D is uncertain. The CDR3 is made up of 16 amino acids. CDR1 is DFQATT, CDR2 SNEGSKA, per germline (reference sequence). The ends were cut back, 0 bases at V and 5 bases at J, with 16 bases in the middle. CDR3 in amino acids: CSARDALTTGTGELFF. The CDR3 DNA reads TGCAGTGCTAGAGACGCCCTTACTACGGGTACCGGGGAGCTGTTTTTT.

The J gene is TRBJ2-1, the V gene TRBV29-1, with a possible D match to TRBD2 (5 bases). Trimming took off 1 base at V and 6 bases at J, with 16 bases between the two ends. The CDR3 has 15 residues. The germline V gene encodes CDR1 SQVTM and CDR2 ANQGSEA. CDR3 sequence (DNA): TGCAGCGTTGAAGTCCAGGTGACGAGGGTCAATGAGCAGTTCTTC. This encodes CSVEVQVTRVNEQFF.

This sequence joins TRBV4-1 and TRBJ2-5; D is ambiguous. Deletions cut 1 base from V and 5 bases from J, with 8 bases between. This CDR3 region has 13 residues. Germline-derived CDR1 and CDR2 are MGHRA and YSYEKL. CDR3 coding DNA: TGCGCCAGCAGCCAAGCCCCCCTTGAGACCCAGTACTTC. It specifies CASSQAPLETQYF.

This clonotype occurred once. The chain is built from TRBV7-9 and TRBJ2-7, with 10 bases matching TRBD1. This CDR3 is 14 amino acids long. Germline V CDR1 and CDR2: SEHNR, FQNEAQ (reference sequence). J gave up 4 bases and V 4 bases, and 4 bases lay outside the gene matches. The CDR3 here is CASSWSGQGYEQYF. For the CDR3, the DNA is TGTGCCAGCAGCTGGTCGGGACAGGGGTACGAGCAGTACTTC.

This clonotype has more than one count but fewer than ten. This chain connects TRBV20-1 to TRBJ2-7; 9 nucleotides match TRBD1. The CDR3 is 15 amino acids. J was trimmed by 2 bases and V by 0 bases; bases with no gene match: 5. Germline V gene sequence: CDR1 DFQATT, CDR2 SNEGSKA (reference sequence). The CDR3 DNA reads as TGCAGTGCTAGAGAGATAAGGGACAGGGCCTACGAGCAGTACTTC. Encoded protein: CSAREIRDRAYEQYF.

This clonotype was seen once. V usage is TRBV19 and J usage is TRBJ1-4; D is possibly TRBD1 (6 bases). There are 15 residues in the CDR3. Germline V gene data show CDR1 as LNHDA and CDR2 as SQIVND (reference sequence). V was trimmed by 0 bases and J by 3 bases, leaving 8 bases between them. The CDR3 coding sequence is TGTGCCAGTAGTATAGAGGCAGGGGCTAATGAAAAACTGTTTTTT. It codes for CASSIEAGANEKLFF. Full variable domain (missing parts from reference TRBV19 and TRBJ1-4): DGGITQSPKYLFRKEGQNVTLSCEQNLNHDAMYWYRQDPGQGLRLIYYSQIVNDFQKGDIAEGYSVSREKKESFPLTVTSAQKNPTAFYLCASSIEAGANEKLFFGSGTQLSVL.

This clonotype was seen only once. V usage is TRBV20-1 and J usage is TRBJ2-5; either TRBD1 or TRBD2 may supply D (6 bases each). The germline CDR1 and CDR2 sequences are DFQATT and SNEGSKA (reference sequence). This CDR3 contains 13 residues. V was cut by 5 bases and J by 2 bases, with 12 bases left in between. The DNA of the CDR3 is TGCAGTGCTTTCGGAGGGGGTCAAGAGACCCAGTACTTC. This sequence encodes CSAFGGGQETQYF.

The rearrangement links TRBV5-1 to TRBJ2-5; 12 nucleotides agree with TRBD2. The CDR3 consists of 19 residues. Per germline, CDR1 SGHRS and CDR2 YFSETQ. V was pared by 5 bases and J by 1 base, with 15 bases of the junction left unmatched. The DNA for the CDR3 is TGCGCCAGCAGGGGGGGGCTACTAGCGGGAGGAGGTTTCCAAGAGACCCAGTACTTC. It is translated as CASRGGLLAGGGFQETQYF.

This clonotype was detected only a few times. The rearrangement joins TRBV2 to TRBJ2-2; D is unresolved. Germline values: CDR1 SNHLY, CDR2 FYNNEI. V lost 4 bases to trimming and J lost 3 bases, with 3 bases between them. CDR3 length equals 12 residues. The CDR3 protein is CASSAHTGELFF. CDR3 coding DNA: TGTGCCAGCAGTGCCCACACCGGGGAGCTGTTTTTT.